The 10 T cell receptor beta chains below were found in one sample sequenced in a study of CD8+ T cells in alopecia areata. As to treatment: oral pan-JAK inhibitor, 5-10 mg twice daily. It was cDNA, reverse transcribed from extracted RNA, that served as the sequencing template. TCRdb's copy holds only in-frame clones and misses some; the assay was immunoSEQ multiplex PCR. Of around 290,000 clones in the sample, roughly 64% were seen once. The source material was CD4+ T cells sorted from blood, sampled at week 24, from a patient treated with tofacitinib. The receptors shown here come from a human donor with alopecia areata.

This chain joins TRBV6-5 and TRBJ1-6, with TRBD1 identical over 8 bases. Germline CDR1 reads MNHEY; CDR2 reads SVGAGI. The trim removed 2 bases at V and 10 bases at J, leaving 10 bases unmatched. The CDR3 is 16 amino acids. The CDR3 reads CASSYGNRGAGSPLHF. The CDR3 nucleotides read TGTGCCAGCAGTTACGGAAACAGGGGGGCGGGGTCACCCCTCCACTTT.

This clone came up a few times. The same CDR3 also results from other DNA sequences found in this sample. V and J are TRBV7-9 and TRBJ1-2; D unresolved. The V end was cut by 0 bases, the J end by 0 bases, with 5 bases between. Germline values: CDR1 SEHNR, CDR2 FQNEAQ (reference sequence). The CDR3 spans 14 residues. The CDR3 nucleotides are TGTGCCAGCAGCTTAGCAGGGACTAACTATGGCTACACCTTC. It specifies CASSLAGTNYGYTF.

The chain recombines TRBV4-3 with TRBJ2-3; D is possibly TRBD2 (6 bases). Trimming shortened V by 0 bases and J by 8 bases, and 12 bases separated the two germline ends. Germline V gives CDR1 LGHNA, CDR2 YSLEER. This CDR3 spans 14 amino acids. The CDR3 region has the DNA TGCGCCAGCAGCCAAGAGTCTGGGGGGACTACGCAGTATTTT. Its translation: CASSQESGGTTQYF.

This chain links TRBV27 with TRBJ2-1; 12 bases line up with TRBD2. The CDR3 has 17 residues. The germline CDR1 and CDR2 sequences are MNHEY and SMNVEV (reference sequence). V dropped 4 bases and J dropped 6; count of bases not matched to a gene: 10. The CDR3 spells CASSSPLAGGQGNEQFF. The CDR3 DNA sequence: TGTGCCAGCAGTTCCCCGCTAGCGGGGGGGCAGGGCAATGAGCAGTTCTTC.

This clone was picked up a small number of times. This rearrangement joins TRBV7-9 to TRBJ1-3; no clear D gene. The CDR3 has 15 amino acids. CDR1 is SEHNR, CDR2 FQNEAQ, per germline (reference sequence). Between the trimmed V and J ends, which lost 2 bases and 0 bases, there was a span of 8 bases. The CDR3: CASSLTTHSGNTIYF. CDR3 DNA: TGTGCCAGCAGCTTAACCACTCACTCTGGAAACACCATATATTTT. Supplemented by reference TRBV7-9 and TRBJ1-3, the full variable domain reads DTGVSQNPRHKITKRGQNVTFRCDPISEHNRLYWYRQTLGQGPEFLTYFQNEAQLEKSRLLSDRFSAERPKGSFSTLEIQRTEQGDSAMYLCASSLTTHSGNTIYFGEGSWLTVV.

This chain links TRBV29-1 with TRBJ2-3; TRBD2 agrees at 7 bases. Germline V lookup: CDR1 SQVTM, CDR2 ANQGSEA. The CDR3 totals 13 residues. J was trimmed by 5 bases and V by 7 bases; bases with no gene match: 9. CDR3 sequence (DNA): TGCAGCGCTGGGACTACCGCCGGAGATACGCAGTATTTT. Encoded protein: CSAGTTAGDTQYF.

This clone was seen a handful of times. In DNA, the CDR3 is TGTGCCATCAGCGAGACAGGGAACACAGATACGCAGTATTTT. Its translation: CAISETGNTDTQYF. The chain is built from TRBV10-3 and TRBJ2-3, with TRBD1 matching 7 bases. Germline V gene lookup returns CDR1 ENHRY and CDR2 SYGVKD. J lost 2 bases, V lost 6 bases, and 5 bases had no gene match. CDR3 length equals 14 residues.

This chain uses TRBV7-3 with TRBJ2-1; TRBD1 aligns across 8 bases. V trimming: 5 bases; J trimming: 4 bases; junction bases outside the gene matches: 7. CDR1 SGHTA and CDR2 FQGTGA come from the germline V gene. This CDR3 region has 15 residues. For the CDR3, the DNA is TGTGCCAGCAGCGTGGACAGGGAGAGGTACAATGAGCAGTTCTTC. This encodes CASSVDRERYNEQFF. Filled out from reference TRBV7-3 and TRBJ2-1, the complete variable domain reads GAGVSQTPSNKVTEKGKYVELRCDPISGHTALYWYRQSLGQGPEFLIYFQGTGAADDSGLPNDRFFAVRPEGSVSTLKIQRTERGDSAVYLCASSVDRERYNEQFFGPGTRLTVL.

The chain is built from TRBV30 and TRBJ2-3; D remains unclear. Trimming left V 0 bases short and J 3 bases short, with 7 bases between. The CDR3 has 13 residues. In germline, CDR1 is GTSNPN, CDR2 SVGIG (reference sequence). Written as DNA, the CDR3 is TGTGCCTGGAGTGTGCAGGAGACAGATACGCAGTATTTT. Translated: CAWSVQETDTQYF.

The CDR3 DNA is TGTGCCAGCAGCCAACCCCGGACAGGGGATGGCTACACCTTC. It yields the protein CASSQPRTGDGYTF. The chain recombines TRBV4-2 with TRBJ1-2, with 9 bases aligning to TRBD1. V was clipped by 2 bases and J by 6 bases; unmatched bases: 4. This CDR3 comprises 14 residues. Per germline, CDR1 LGHNA and CDR2 YNFKEQ.